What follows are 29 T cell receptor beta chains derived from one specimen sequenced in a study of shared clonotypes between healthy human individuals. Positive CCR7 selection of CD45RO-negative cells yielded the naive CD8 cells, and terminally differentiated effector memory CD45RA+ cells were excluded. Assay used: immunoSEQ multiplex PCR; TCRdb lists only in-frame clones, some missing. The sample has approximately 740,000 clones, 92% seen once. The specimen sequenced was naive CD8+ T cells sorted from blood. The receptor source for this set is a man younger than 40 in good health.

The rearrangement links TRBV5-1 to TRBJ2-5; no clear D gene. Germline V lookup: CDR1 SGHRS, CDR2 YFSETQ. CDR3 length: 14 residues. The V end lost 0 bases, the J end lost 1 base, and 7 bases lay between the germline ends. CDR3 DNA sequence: TGCGCCAGCAGCTTGGAAGGTCTCCAAGAGACCCAGTACTTC. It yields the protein CASSLEGLQETQYF.

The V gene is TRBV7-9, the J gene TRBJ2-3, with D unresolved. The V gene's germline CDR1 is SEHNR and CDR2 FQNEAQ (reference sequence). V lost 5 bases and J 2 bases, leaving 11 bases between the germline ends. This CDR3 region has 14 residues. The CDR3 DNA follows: TGTGCCAGCAGCCATAACCCTACCACAGATACGCAGTATTTT. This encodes CASSHNPTTDTQYF.

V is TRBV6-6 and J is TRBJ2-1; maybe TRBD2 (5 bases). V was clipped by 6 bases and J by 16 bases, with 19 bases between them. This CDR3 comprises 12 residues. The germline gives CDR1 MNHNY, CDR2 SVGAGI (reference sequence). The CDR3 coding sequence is TGTGCCAGCAGCCCCGAGGGAATTTTGGGATTCTTC. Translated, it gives CASSPEGILGFF.

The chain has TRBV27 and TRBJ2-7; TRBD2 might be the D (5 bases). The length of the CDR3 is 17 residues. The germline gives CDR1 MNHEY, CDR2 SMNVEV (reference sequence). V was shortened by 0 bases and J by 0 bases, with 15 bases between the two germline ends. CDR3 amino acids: CASSLSPPGLSSYEQYF. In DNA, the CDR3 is TGTGCCAGCAGTTTATCGCCACCCGGACTGAGCTCCTACGAGCAGTACTTC.

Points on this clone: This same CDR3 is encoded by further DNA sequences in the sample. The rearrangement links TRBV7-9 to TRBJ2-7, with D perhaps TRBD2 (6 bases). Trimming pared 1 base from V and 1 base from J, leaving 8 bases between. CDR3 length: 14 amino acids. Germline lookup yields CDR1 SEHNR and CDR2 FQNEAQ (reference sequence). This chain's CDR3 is CASSLVGGSYEQYF. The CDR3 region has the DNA TGTGCCAGCAGCTTAGTTGGGGGGTCCTACGAGCAGTACTTC.

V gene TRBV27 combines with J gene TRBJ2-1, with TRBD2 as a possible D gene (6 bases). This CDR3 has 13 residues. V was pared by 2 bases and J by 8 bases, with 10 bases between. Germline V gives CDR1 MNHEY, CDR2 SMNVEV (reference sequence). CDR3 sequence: CASSLGTLDEQFF. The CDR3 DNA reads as TGTGCCAGCAGTTTAGGGACTTTAGATGAGCAGTTCTTC.

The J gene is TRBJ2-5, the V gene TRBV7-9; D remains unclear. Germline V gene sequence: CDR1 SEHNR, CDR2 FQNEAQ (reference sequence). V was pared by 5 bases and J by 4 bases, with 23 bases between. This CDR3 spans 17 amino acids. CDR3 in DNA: TGTGCCAGCAGCCGACCAAGTGTGAATTACGAAGGAGAGACCCAGTACTTC. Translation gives CASSRPSVNYEGETQYF.

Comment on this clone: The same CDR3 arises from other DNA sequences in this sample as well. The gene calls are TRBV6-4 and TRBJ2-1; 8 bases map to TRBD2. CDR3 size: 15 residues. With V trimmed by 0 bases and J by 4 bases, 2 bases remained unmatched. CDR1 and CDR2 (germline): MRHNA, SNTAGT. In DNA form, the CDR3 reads TGTGCCAGCAGTGACTCGGCGGGAGGATACAATGAGCAGTTCTTC. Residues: CASSDSAGGYNEQFF.

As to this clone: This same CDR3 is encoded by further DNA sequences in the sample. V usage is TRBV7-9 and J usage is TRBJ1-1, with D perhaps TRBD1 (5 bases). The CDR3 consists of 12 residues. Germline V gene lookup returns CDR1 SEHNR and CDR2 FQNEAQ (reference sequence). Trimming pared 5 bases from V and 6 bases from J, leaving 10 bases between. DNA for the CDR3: TGTGCCAGCAGCCTAAGGGGACCTGAAGCTTTCTTT. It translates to CASSLRGPEAFF.

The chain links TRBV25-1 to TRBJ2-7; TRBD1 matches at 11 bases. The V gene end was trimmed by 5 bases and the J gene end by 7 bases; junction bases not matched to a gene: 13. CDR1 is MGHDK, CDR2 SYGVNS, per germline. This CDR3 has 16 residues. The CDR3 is CASSPPVGQGAGEQYF. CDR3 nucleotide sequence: TGTGCCAGCAGTCCTCCGGTAGGACAGGGGGCGGGGGAGCAGTACTTC.

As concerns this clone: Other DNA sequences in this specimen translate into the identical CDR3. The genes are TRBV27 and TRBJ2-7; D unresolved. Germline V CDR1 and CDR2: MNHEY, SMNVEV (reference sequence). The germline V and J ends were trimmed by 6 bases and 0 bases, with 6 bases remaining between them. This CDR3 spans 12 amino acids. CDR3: CASSTSSYEQYF. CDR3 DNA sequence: TGTGCCAGCAGCACCAGCTCCTACGAGCAGTACTTC.

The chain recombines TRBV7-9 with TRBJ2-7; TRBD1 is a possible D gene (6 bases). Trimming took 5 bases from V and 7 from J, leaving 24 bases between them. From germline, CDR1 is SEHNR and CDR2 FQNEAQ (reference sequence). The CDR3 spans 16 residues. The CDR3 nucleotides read TGTGCCAGCAGCCCACGCCTCCAGGGGTCTGCGAGGGAGCAGTACTTC. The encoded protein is CASSPRLQGSAREQYF.

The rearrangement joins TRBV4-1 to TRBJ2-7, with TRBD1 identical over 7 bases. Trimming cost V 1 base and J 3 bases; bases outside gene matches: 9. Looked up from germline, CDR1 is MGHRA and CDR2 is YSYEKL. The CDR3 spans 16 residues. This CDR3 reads CASSQVQGEPLYEQYF. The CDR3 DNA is TGCGCCAGCAGCCAAGTTCAGGGGGAGCCCCTCTACGAGCAGTACTTC.

The DNA of the CDR3 is TGTGCCAGCAGCCCAAAGTCGAAAGGACAGGGGGCGTACGAGCAGTACTTC. It codes for CASSPKSKGQGAYEQYF. The chain combines TRBV5-6 with TRBJ2-7; TRBD1 matches 11 bases. The junction had 13 bases not matched to a gene; V was cut back by 4 bases and J by 4 bases. The CDR3 spans 17 residues. Per the germline V gene, CDR1 is SGHDT and CDR2 is YYEEEE.

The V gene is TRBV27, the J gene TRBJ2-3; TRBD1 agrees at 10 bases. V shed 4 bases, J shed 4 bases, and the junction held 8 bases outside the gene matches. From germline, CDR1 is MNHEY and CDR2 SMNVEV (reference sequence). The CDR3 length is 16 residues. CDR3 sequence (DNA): TGTGCCAGCAGTTCACTTAGGACAGGGGGTGCAGATACGCAGTATTTT. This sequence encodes CASSSLRTGGADTQYF.

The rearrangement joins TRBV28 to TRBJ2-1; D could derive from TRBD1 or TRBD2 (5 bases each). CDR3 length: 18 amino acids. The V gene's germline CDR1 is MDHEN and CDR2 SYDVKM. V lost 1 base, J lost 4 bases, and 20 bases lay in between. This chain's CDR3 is CASSLYGTQVRGYNEQFF. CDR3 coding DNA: TGTGCCAGCAGTTTATACGGGACGCAGGTGAGGGGATACAATGAGCAGTTCTTC.

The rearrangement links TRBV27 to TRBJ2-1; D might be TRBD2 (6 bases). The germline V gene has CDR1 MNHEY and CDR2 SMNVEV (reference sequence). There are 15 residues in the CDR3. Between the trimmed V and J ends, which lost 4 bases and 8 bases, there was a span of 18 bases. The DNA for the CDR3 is TGTGCCAGCAGTTATGTGAACGGGGGATCATATGAGCAGTTCTTC. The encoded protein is CASSYVNGGSYEQFF.

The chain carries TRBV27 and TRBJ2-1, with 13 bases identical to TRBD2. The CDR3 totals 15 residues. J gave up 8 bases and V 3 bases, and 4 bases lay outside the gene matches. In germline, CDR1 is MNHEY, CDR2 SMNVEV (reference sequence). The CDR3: CASSLWTSGSYEQFF. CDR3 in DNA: TGTGCCAGCAGTTTGTGGACTAGCGGGAGCTATGAGCAGTTCTTC.

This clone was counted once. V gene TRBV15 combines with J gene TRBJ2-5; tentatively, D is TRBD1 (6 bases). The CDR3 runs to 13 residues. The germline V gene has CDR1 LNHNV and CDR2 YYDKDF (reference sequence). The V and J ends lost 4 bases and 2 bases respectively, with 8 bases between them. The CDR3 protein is CATSTGVQETQYF. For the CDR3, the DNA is TGTGCCACCAGCACAGGGGTACAAGAGACCCAGTACTTC.

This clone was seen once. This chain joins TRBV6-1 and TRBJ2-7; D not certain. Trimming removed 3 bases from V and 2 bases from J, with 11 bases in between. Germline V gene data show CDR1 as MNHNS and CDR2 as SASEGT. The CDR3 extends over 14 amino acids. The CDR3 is CASSDQQTPYEQYF. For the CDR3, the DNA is TGTGCCAGCAGTGACCAGCAGACGCCCTACGAGCAGTACTTC.

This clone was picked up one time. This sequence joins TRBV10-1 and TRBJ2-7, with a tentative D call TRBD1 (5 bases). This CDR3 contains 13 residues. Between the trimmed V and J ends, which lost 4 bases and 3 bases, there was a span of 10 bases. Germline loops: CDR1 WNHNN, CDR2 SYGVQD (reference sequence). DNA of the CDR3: TGCGCCAGCAGTGTGGGCCAGGGCTACGAGCAGTACTTC. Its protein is CASSVGQGYEQYF.

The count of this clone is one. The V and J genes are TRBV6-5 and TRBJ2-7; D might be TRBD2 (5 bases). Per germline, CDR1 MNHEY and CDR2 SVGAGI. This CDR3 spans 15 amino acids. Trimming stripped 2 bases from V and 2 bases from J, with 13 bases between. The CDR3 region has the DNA TGTGCCAGCAGTTACACCGGACTTTCTGCCTACGAGCAGTACTTC. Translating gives CASSYTGLSAYEQYF.

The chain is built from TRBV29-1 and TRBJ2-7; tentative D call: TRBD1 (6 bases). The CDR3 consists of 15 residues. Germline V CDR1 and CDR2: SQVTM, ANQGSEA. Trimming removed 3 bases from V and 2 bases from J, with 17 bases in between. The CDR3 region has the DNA TGCAGCGTTGAGGGCTTACAGGGTATTGCCTACGAGCAGTACTTC. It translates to CSVEGLQGIAYEQYF.

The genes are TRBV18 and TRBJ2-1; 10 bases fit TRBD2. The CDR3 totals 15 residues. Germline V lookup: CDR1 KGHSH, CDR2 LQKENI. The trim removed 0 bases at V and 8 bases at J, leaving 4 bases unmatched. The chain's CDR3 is CASSPPLAGVHEQFF. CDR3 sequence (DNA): TGTGCCAGCTCACCACCCCTAGCGGGAGTGCATGAGCAGTTCTTC.

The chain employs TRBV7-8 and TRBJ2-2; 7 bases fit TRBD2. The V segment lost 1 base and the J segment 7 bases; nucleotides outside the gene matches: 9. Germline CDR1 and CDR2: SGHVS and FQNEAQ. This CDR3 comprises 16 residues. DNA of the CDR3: TGTGCCAGCAGCTTAGAGTGGCTAGCGGAGGTCGGGGAGCTGTTTTTT. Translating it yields CASSLEWLAEVGELFF.

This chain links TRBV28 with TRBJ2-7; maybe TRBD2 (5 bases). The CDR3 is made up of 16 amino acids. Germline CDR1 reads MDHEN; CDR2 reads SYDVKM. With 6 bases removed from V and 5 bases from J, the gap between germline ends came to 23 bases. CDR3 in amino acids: CASSSGSTPQVDEQYF. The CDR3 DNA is TGTGCCAGCAGCAGCGGATCGACCCCCCAAGTAGACGAGCAGTACTTC.

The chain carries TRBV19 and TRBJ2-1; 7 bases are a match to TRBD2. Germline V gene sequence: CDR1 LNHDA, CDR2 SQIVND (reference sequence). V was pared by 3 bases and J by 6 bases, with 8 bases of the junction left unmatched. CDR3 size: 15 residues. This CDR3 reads CASSIFSGLLNEQFF. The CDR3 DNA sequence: TGTGCCAGTAGTATCTTTAGCGGGCTACTCAATGAGCAGTTCTTC.

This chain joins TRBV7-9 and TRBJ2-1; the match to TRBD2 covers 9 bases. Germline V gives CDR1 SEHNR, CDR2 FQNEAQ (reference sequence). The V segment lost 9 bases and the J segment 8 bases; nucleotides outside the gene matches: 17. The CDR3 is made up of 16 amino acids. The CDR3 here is CASHEGAGGNPDEQFF. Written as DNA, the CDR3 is TGTGCCAGTCACGAAGGGGCGGGAGGGAATCCCGATGAGCAGTTCTTC.

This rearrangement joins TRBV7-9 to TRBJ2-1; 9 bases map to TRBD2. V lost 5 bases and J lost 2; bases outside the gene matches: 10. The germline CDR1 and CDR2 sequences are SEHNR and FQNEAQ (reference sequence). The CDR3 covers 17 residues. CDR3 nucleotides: TGTGCCAGCAGCCCCCCCGGCGGGAGGGTTGCCTACAATGAGCAGTTCTTC. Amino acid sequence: CASSPPGGRVAYNEQFF.